A single sample gave rise to the 13 T cell receptor beta chains below, sequenced in a study of blood T cell repertoires in COVID-19. Only in-frame clones appear in the TCRdb table, and some are missing; sequencing was by immunoSEQ multiplex PCR. The table records some 300,000 clones, approximately 89% of them present only once. The sequenced sample was PBMCs or T cells enriched from blood (not recorded which). Receptor source: a woman in her fifties or sixties who had been exposed to COVID-19.

Only a few counts were recorded for this clone. The chain carries TRBV7-2 and TRBJ1-2, with D maybe TRBD1 (5 bases). CDR1 is SGHTA and CDR2 is FQGNSA in the germline V gene. With 1 base removed from V and 6 bases from J, the gap between germline ends came to 18 bases. This CDR3 spans 16 amino acids. CDR3 region: CASSLEGLPDLNGYTF. CDR3 nucleotide sequence: TGTGCCAGCAGCTTAGAGGGACTCCCGGATCTGAATGGCTACACCTTC.

The CDR3 nucleotides are TGCGCCAGCACTACCTGGAGTAGCGGGAAGTACGAGCAGTACTTC. Protein product: CASTTWSSGKYEQYF. This chain joins TRBV10-1 and TRBJ2-7, with 8 nucleotides matching TRBD2. The J segment lost 4 bases and the V segment lost 7 bases, leaving 12 bases of the junction unmatched. The CDR3 covers 15 residues. Per germline, CDR1 WNHNN and CDR2 SYGVQD (reference sequence).

The chain combines TRBV6-5 with TRBJ2-2; 11 nucleotides line up with TRBD2. CDR1 is MNHEY and CDR2 is SVGAGI in the germline V gene. This CDR3 has 13 amino acids. V was clipped by 6 bases and J by 8 bases; unmatched bases: 2. CDR3 coding DNA: TGTGCCAGCAGCACTAGCGGGGGTGGGGAGCTGTTTTTT. Amino acid sequence: CASSTSGGGELFF.

This chain joins TRBV2 and TRBJ1-4; 7 positions agree with TRBD1. V shed 2 bases, J shed 2 bases, and the junction held 8 bases outside the gene matches. The CDR3 is 17 residues long. Germline V gene sequence: CDR1 SNHLY, CDR2 FYNNEI. For the CDR3, the DNA is TGTGCCAGCAGTGAATACGGAGGGGGCGGCACTAATGAAAAACTGTTTTTT. It translates to CASSEYGGGGTNEKLFF.

The count of this clone is one. V is TRBV5-1 and J is TRBJ2-3, with 10 positions matching TRBD1. The V and J ends lost 2 bases and 3 bases, in that order; junction bases with no gene match: 6. CDR1 and CDR2 (germline): SGHRS, YFSETQ. The CDR3 contains 16 residues. CDR3 amino acids: CASSFGGQGSTDTQYF. As DNA, the CDR3 is TGCGCCAGCAGCTTTGGGGGACAGGGGAGTACAGATACGCAGTATTTT.

The rearrangement links TRBV29-1 to TRBJ2-3; a weak D match, TRBD1 (6 bases). This CDR3 comprises 14 residues. The germline V and J ends were trimmed by 4 bases and 4 bases, with 15 bases remaining between them. In germline, CDR1 is SQVTM, CDR2 ANQGSEA. The CDR3 coding sequence is TGCAGCGTTGTGGGTCAGGGGAGACCAGATACGCAGTATTTT. Its protein is CSVVGQGRPDTQYF.

This clone was seen only once. The CDR3 is CASSLSLRGGYTF. CDR3 DNA: TGTGCCAGCAGTTTATCCCTCAGGGGTGGCTACACCTTC. The chain links TRBV28 to TRBJ1-2, with D possibly TRBD1 on 6 matching bases. The CDR3 contains 13 residues. Germline loops: CDR1 MDHEN, CDR2 SYDVKM. Trimming removed 1 base from V and 7 bases from J, with 10 bases in between.

The chain couples TRBV6-1 to TRBJ1-5, with TRBD1 as a possible D gene (5 bases). V gave up 1 base and J gave up 1 base, with 11 bases separating them. The CDR3 sequence is 16 residues long. Germline V gives CDR1 MNHNS, CDR2 SASEGT. The DNA for the CDR3 is TGTGCCAGCAGTGAAGTCTGGACAACGAGCAATCAGCCCCAGCATTTT. Translated, it gives CASSEVWTTSNQPQHF.

The chain uses TRBV30 and TRBJ1-1; the D gene is possibly TRBD1 (5 bases). This CDR3 comprises 16 residues. The V gene's germline CDR1 is GTSNPN and CDR2 SVGIG (reference sequence). Trimming cost V 4 bases and J 0 bases, with 18 bases left between them. CDR3 region: CAWTGLGEGMNTEAFF. The CDR3, as DNA: TGTGCCTGGACCGGTTTGGGGGAGGGAATGAACACTGAAGCTTTCTTT.

This clone appeared a few times. The chain employs TRBV5-1 and TRBJ2-3, with 10 positions matching TRBD2. The germline V gene encodes CDR1 SGHRS and CDR2 YFSETQ. Germline trimming cut 3 bases from V and 2 bases from J; bases unmatched to any gene: 6. The CDR3 has 16 residues. The DNA for the CDR3 is TGCGCCAGCAGCTCTAGCGGGGGAGCCAACACAGATACGCAGTATTTT. This encodes CASSSSGGANTDTQYF.

The J gene is TRBJ2-3, the V gene TRBV5-1; D not resolved. V dropped 3 bases and J dropped 6 bases, with 8 bases sitting between them. CDR1 is SGHRS, CDR2 YFSETQ, per germline. There are 12 residues in the CDR3. Here the CDR3 reads CASSSYGDTQYF. Here the CDR3 DNA reads TGCGCCAGCAGCTCCTACGGGGATACGCAGTATTTT. Complete variable domain (other parts from reference TRBV5-1 and TRBJ2-3): KAGVTQTPRYLIKTRGQQVTLSCSPISGHRSVSWYQQTPGQGLQFLFEYFSETQRNKGNFPGRFSGRQFSNSRSEMNVSTLELGDSALYLCASSSYGDTQYFGPGTRLTVL.

The chain recombines TRBV5-6 with TRBJ2-2, with a possible D match to TRBD2 (6 bases). There are 18 residues in the CDR3. Trimming removed 0 bases from V and 1 base from J, with 16 bases in between. In germline, CDR1 is SGHDT, CDR2 YYEEEE. The CDR3 is CASSLGAGANWNTGELFF. The CDR3 DNA reads as TGTGCCAGCAGCTTGGGAGCGGGCGCAAACTGGAACACCGGGGAGCTGTTTTTT.

The chain combines TRBV5-1 with TRBJ2-7; D perhaps matches TRBD1 (6 bases). V gave up 2 bases and J gave up 3 bases, with 9 bases separating them. This CDR3 comprises 13 residues. Germline CDR1 SGHRS, CDR2 YFSETQ. The CDR3 sequence is CASSLSTGYEQYF. DNA for the CDR3: TGCGCCAGCAGCTTATCGACAGGCTACGAGCAGTACTTC.